One and the same sample provided the 9 T cell receptor beta chains below, sequenced in a study of shared clonotypes between healthy human individuals. Clones were read by immunoSEQ multiplex PCR, and TCRdb kept only the in-frame ones, dropping some. Here the sample spans some 530,000 clones, 70% to 80% being singletons. The sample was PBMCs. The receptors come from a woman in her thirties or forties in good health. Some clones in this sample may be carry-over from other donors' samples.

The CDR3 protein is CASSPGRSSYEQYF. The DNA of the CDR3 is TGTGCCAGCAGCCCAGGACGGAGCTCCTACGAGCAGTACTTC. The chain uses TRBV11-3 and TRBJ2-5; the D is unclear. The DNA end is a closer match to TRBJ2-7, so the J assignment may be wrong. This CDR3 is 14 amino acids long. The germline V gene encodes CDR1 SGHNT and CDR2 YENEEA.

The chain is built from TRBV28 and TRBJ2-2; TRBD2 matches 7 bases. Germline values: CDR1 MDHEN, CDR2 SYDVKM. There are 17 residues in the CDR3. The V and J ends lost 6 bases and 0 bases, in that order; junction bases with no gene match: 10. The CDR3 region has the DNA TGTGCCAGCAGCCTATTGAGCGGGAACCCGAACACCGGGGAGCTGTTTTTT. This codes for CASSLLSGNPNTGELFF.

V and J are TRBV15 and TRBJ1-1, with a weak D call TRBD1 (5 bases). V was clipped by 6 bases and J by 6 bases, with 17 bases between them. CDR1 and CDR2 (germline): LNHNV, YYDKDF (reference sequence). The CDR3 length is 14 residues. The CDR3: CATSPGPSVAEAFF. The CDR3 nucleotides read TGTGCCACCAGTCCGGGACCTTCGGTGGCTGAAGCTTTCTTT.

In this sample, this clone turned up once. The chain employs TRBV11-2 and TRBJ2-1, with D uncertain. The CDR3 runs to 16 residues. Germline-derived CDR1 and CDR2 are SGHAT and FQNNGV. Trimming took off 5 bases at V and 0 bases at J, with 14 bases between the two ends. The CDR3 protein is CASSPHGLSSYNEQFF. The CDR3 DNA reads TGTGCCAGCAGCCCCCACGGCCTTAGCTCCTACAATGAGCAGTTCTTC.

V usage is TRBV30 and J usage is TRBJ2-7, with a tentative D call TRBD2 (5 bases). This CDR3 spans 16 amino acids. V was shortened by 0 bases and J by 3 bases, with 18 bases between the two germline ends. Germline V lookup: CDR1 GTSNPN, CDR2 SVGIG (reference sequence). The CDR3 loop is CAWSVDGEIKNYEQYF. As DNA, the CDR3 is TGTGCCTGGAGTGTCGACGGGGAAATTAAAAACTACGAGCAGTACTTC.

The chain links TRBV25-1 to TRBJ2-3, with a tentative D call TRBD2 (5 bases). The germline V gene has CDR1 MGHDK and CDR2 SYGVNS. Trimming removed 6 bases from V and 0 bases from J, with 19 bases in between. This CDR3 comprises 17 residues. In DNA form, the CDR3 reads TGTGCCAGCAGACACCAAACTCTAGCAGAAAGCACAGATACGCAGTATTTT. It yields the protein CASRHQTLAESTDTQYF.

The chain couples TRBV27 to TRBJ2-1; TRBD2 matches at 11 bases. From germline, CDR1 is MNHEY and CDR2 SMNVEV (reference sequence). The junction had 3 bases not matched to a gene; V was cut back by 3 bases and J by 5 bases. The CDR3 is made up of 15 amino acids. The CDR3 sequence: CASSLGSGRDNEQFF. CDR3 DNA sequence: TGTGCCAGCAGTTTGGGTAGCGGGAGGGACAATGAGCAGTTCTTC.

This clone has only a few counts. One base away lies a much larger clone, so this may be a sequencing read error. The rearrangement joins TRBV6-4 to TRBJ1-1; D uncertain. The germline V and J ends were trimmed by 3 bases and 1 base, with 6 bases remaining between them. This CDR3 region has 13 residues. Germline CDR1 MRHNA, CDR2 SNTAGT. The CDR3 region is CASSEQPNTEAFF. The CDR3 DNA is TGTGCCAGCAGTGAACAGCCGAACACTGAAGCTTTCTTT.

V is TRBV4-1 and J is TRBJ2-1; the D gene could be TRBD1 or TRBD2 (5 bases each). This CDR3 comprises 19 residues. The ends were cut back, 0 bases at V and 8 bases at J, with 26 bases in the middle. Germline values: CDR1 MGHRA, CDR2 YSYEKL. The CDR3 is CASSQDRWGKHTKLHEQFF. The CDR3 DNA reads TGCGCCAGCAGCCAAGATCGATGGGGGAAACATACAAAGTTGCATGAGCAGTTCTTC.